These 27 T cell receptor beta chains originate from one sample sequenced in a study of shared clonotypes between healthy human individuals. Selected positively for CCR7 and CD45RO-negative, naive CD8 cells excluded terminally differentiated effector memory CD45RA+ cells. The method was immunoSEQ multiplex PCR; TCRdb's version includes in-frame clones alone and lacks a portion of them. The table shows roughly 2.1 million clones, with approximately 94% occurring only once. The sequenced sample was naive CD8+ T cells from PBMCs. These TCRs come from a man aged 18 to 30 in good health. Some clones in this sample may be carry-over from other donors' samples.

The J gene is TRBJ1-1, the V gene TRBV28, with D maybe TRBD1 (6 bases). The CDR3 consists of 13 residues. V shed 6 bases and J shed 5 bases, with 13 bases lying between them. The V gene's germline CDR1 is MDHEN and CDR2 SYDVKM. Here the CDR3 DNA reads TGTGCCAGCAGCCGGAGGGGGGGAACTGAAGCTTTCTTT. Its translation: CASSRRGGTEAFF.

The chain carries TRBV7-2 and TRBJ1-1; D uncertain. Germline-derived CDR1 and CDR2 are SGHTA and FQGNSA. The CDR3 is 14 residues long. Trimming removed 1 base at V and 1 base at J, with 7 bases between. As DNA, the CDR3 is TGTGCCAGCAGCTTAGGACCGGGGAACACTGAAGCTTTCTTT. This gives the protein CASSLGPGNTEAFF.

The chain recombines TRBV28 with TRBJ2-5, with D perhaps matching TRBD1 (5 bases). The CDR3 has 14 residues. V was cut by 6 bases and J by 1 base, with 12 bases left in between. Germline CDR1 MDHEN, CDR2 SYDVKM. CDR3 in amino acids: CASRRTRFQETQYF. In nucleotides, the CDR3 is TGTGCCAGCAGACGGACACGCTTCCAAGAGACCCAGTACTTC.

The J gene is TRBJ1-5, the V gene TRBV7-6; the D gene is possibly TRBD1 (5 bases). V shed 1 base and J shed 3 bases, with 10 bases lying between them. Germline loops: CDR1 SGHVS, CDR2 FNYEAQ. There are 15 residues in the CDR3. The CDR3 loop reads CASSLGPGNNQPQHF. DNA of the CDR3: TGTGCCAGCAGCTTAGGGCCAGGGAACAATCAGCCCCAGCATTTT.

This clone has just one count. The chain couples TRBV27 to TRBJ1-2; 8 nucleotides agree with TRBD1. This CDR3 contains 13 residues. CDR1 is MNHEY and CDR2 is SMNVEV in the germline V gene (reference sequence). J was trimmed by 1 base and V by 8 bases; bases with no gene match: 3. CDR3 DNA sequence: TGTGCCAGCTTTGACAGGGGTAACTATGGCTACACCTTC. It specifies CASFDRGNYGYTF.

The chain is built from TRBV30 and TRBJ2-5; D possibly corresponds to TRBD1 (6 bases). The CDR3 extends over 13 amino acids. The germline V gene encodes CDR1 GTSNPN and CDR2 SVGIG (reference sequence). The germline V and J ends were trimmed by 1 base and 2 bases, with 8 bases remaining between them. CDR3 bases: TGTGCCTGGAGTGCAGGGGTACAAGAGACCCAGTACTTC. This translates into CAWSAGVQETQYF.

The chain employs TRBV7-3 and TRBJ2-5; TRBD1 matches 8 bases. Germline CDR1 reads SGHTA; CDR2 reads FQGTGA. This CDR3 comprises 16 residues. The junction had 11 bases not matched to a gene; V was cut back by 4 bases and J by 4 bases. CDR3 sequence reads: CASSSGVGQGRETQYF. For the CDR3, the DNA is TGTGCCAGCAGCTCGGGGGTAGGACAGGGAAGAGAGACCCAGTACTTC.

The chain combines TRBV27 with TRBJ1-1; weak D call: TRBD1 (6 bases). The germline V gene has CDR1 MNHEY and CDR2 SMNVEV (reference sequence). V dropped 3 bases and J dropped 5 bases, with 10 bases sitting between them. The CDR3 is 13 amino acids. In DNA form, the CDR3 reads TGTGCCAGCAGTTTCCGGGGGCGTACTGAAGCTTTCTTT. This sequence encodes CASSFRGRTEAFF.

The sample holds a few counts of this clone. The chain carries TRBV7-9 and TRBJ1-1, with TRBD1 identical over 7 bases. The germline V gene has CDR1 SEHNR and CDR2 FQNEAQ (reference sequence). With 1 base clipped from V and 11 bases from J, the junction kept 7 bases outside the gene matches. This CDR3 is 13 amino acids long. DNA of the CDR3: TGTGCCAGCAGCTTAGAATCTGACAGGGAGGCTTTCTTT. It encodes CASSLESDREAFF. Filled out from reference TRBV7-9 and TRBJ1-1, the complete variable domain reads DTGVSQNPRHKITKRGQNVTFRCDPISEHNRLYWYRQTLGQGPEFLTYFQNEAQLEKSRLLSDRFSAERPKGSFSTLEIQRTEQGDSAMYLCASSLESDREAFFGQGTRLTVV.

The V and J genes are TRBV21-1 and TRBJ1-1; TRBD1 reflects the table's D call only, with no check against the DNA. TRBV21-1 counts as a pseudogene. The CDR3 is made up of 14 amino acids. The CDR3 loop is CASSSRQRNTEAFF. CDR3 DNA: TGTGCCAGCAGCTCCCGACAGAGGAATACTGAAGCTTTCTTT.

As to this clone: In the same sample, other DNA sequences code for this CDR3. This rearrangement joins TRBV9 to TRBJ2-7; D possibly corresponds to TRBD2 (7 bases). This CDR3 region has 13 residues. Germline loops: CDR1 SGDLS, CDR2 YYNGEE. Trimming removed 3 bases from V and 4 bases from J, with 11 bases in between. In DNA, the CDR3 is TGTGCCAGCAGCGAGGGGGGAGGGTACGAGCAGTACTTC. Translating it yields CASSEGGGYEQYF.

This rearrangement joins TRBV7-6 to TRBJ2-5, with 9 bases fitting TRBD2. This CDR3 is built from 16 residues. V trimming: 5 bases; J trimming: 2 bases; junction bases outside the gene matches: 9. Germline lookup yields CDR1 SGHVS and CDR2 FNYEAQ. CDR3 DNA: TGTGCCAGCAGCGCTATACACACTAGCGGGCAAGAGACCCAGTACTTC. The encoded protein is CASSAIHTSGQETQYF.

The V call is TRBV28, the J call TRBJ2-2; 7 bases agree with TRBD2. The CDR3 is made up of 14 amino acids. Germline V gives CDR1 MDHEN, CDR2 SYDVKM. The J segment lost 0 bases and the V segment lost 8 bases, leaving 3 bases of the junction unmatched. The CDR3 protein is CASGRGPNTGELFF. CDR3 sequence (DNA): TGTGCCAGCGGGAGGGGTCCGAACACCGGGGAGCTGTTTTTT. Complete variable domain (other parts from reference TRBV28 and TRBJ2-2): DVKVTQSSRYLVKRTGEKVFLECVQDMDHENMFWYRQDPGLGLRLIYFSYDVKMKEKGDIPEGYSVSREKKERFSLILESASTNQTSMYLCASGRGPNTGELFFGEGSRLTVL.

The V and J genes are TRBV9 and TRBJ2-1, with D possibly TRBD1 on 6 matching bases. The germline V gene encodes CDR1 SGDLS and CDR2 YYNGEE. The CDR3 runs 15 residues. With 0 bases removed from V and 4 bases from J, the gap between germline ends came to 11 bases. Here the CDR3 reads CASSVGDRSYNEQFF. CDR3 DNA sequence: TGTGCCAGCAGCGTAGGAGACAGGAGTTACAATGAGCAGTTCTTC. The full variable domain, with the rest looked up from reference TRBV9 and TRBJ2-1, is DSGVTQTPKHLITATGQRVTLRCSPRSGDLSVYWYQQSLDQGLQFLIQYYNGEERAKGNILERFSAQQFPDLHSELNLSSLELGDSALYFCASSVGDRSYNEQFFGPGTRLTVL.

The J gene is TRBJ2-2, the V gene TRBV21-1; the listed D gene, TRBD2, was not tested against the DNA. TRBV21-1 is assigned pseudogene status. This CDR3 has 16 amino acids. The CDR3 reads CASSKARGPNTGELFF. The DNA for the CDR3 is TGTGCCAGCAGCAAAGCGCGGGGACCCAACACCGGGGAGCTGTTTTTT.

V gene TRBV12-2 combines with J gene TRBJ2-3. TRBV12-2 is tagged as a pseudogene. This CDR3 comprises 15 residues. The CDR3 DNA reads TGTGCAAGTCGCTCCCCTCGCCTGTGGAAATGCACGCAGTATTTT. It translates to CASRSPRLWKCTQYF.

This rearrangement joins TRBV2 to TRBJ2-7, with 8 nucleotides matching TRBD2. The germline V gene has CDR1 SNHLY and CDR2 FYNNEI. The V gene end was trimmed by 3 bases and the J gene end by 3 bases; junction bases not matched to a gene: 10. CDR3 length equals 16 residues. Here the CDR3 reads CASSDRAGAPFYEQYF. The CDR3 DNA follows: TGTGCCAGCAGTGACCGAGCGGGAGCCCCATTCTACGAGCAGTACTTC.

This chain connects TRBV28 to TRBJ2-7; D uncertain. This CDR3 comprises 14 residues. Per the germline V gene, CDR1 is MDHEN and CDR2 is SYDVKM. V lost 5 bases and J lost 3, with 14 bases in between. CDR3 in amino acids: CASSPTIRVYEQYF. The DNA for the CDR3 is TGTGCCAGCAGTCCCACCATTCGAGTCTACGAGCAGTACTTC.

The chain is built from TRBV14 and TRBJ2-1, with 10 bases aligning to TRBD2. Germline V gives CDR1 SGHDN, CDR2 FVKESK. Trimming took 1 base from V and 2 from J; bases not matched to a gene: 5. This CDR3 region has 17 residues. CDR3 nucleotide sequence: TGTGCCAGCAGCCAAGTTGGGCTAGCGGGAGCCTACAATGAGCAGTTCTTC. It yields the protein CASSQVGLAGAYNEQFF.

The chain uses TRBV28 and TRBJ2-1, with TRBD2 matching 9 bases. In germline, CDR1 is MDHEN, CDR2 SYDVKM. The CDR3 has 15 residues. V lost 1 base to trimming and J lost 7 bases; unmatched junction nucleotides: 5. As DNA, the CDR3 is TGTGCCAGCAGTTTATTTAGCGGGAGTGTGAATGAGCAGTTCTTC. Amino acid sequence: CASSLFSGSVNEQFF.

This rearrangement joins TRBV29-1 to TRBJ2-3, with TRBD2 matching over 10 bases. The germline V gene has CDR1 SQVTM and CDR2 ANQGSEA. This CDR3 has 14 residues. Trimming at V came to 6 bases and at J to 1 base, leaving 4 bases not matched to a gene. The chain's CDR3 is CSVAGLAGTDTQYF. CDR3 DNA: TGCAGCGTCGCCGGACTAGCGGGCACAGATACGCAGTATTTT.

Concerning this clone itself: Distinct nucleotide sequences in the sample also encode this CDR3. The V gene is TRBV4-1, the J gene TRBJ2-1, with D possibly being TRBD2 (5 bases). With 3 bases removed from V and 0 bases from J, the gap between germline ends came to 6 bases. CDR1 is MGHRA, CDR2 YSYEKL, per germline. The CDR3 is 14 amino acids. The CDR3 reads CASSQGSSYNEQFF. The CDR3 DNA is TGCGCCAGCAGCCAGGGGAGCTCCTACAATGAGCAGTTCTTC.

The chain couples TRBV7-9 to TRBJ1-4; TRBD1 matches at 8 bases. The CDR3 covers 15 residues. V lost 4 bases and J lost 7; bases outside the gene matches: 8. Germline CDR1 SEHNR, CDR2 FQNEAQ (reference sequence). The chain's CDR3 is CASSSPGTGGEKLFF. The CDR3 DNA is TGTGCCAGCAGCTCCCCCGGGACAGGAGGTGAAAAACTGTTTTTT.

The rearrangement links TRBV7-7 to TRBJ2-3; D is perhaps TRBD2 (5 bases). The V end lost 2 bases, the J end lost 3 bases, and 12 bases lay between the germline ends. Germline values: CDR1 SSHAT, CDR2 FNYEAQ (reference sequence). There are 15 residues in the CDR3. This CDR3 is CASSLRGSATDTQYF. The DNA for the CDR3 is TGTGCCAGCAGCTTAAGAGGGAGTGCGACAGATACGCAGTATTTT. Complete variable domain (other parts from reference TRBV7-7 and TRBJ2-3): GAGVSQSPRYKVTKRGQDVTLRCDPISSHATLYWYQQALGQGPEFLTYFNYEAQPDKSGLPSDRFSAERPEGSISTLTIQRTEQRDSAMYRCASSLRGSATDTQYFGPGTRLTVL.

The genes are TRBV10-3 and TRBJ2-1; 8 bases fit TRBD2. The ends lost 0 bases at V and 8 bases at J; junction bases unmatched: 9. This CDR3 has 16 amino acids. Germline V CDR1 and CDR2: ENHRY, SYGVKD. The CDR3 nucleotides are TGTGCCATCAGTGAGTCCGGACTAGCACCCATTGATGAGCAGTTCTTC. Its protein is CAISESGLAPIDEQFF.

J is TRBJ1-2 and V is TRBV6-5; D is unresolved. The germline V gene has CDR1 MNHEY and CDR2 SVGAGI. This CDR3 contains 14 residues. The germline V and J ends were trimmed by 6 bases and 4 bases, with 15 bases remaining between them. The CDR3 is CASSQKETSYGYTF. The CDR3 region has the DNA TGTGCCAGCAGCCAGAAGGAAACTAGCTATGGCTACACCTTC.

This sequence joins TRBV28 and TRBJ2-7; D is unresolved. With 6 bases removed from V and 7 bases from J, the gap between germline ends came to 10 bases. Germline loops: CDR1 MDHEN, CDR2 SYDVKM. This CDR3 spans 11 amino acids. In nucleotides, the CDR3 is TGTGCCAGCAGCCCCGACCAGGAGCAGTACTTC. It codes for CASSPDQEQYF.